These 9 T cell receptor beta chains originate from one sample sequenced in a study of T cells after yellow fever vaccination. TCRdb ran MiXCR on the 5' RACE reads and lists one entry per CDR3 protein. This table holds about 400,000 distinct CDR3 sequences, about 6.2% found once. Sequencing was performed on PBMCs, taken 5 days after the yellow fever booster vaccination. All receptors come from a man aged 25 to 40 who received the YFV17D yellow fever vaccine.

This clonotype has only a few counts. The V gene is TRBV20-1, the J gene TRBJ1-1; D is perhaps TRBD1 (6 bases). The CDR3 spans 14 residues. Germline CDR1 reads DFQATT; CDR2 reads SNEGSKA (reference sequence). The V end was cut by 5 bases, the J end by 2 bases, with 15 bases between. The CDR3 nucleotides read TGCAGTGCTCCAGACAGGAGGGTAAACACTGAAGCTTTCTTT. The encoded protein is CSAPDRRVNTEAFF.

This clonotype was seen repeatedly, ten times or more. This chain uses TRBV18 with TRBJ2-1; 7 nucleotides agree with TRBD2. CDR3 size: 14 residues. V lost 5 bases to trimming and J lost 3 bases; unmatched junction nucleotides: 4. CDR1 is KGHSH and CDR2 is LQKENI in the germline V gene. For the CDR3, the DNA is TGTGCCAGCTCATTGCGGGGGAACTACAATGAGCAGTTCTTC. This gives the protein CASSLRGNYNEQFF. The variable domain in full, completed from reference TRBV18 and TRBJ2-1, reads NAGVMQNPRHLVRRRGQEARLRCSPMKGHSHVYWYRQLPEEGLKFMVYLQKENIIDESGMPKERFSAEFPKEGPSILRIQQVVRGDSAAYFCASSLRGNYNEQFFGPGTRLTVL.

The rearrangement joins TRBV12-3 or TRBV12-4 to TRBJ2-7; D remains ambiguous. With 6 bases removed from V and 1 base from J, the gap between germline ends came to 13 bases. CDR3 length: 14 residues. This CDR3 reads CASSRRPNSYEQYF. As DNA, the CDR3 is TGTGCCAGCAGCCGCCGACCGAATTCCTACGAGCAGTACTTC.

This clonotype was seen ten or more times. The CDR3 DNA follows: TGCGCCAGCAGCCCCTCAAGCGGGACACTCACTGAAGCTTTCTTT. Amino acid sequence: CASSPSSGTLTEAFF. The chain links TRBV5-1 to TRBJ1-1; D perhaps matches TRBD1 (6 bases). V lost 4 bases and J lost 4, with 17 bases in between. CDR3 size: 15 residues. Germline loops: CDR1 SGHRS, CDR2 YFSETQ.

There are a few counts of this clonotype. V gene TRBV4-3 combines with J gene TRBJ2-1, with TRBD2 matching over 10 bases. The length of the CDR3 is 13 residues. Germline lookup yields CDR1 LGHNA and CDR2 YSLEER. V shed 1 base, J shed 14 bases, and the junction held 5 bases outside the gene matches. The CDR3 sequence is CASSQGTSGREFF. The CDR3 DNA reads as TGCGCCAGCAGCCAAGGGACTAGCGGTAGGGAGTTCTTC.

A remark on this clonotype: One end of the junction is discordant with germline, which a read error may explain. The rearrangement links TRBV6-1 to TRBJ1-4; TRBD1 might be the D (5 bases). This CDR3 is 15 amino acids long. Germline V gene sequence: CDR1 MNHNS, CDR2 SASEGT. The CDR3 DNA sequence: TGTGCCAGCAGCCCGGGGGGGTCCGTAAATGATAAACTGTTTTTT. Translation gives CASSPGGSVNDKLFF.

This clonotype was counted a few times. The J gene is TRBJ2-1, the V gene TRBV20-1, with D unresolved. CDR1 and CDR2 from the germline V gene are DFQATT and SNEGSKA (reference sequence). V was trimmed by 0 bases and J by 4 bases, leaving 13 bases between them. This CDR3 has 15 amino acids. The CDR3 region has the DNA TGCAGTGCTAGAGATGATGGCGGACCATACAATGAGCAGTTCTTC. Residues: CSARDDGGPYNEQFF.

Regarding this clonotype: One end of the junction does not line up with germline, which may come from a read error. V is TRBV20-1 and J is TRBJ2-3; 8 bases are shared with TRBD2. Germline V CDR1 and CDR2: DFQATT, SNEGSKA (reference sequence). The CDR3 has 16 amino acids. For the CDR3, the DNA is TGCTGTGCTAGAGCCTCGACTAGCGCTAGCACAGATACGCAGTATTTT. As protein: CCARASTSASTDTQYF.

Of note for this clonotype: Just one base apart from a much larger clone, this may be a read error. The chain recombines TRBV2 with TRBJ2-7; TRBD2 matches at 11 bases. Germline-derived CDR1 and CDR2 are SNHLY and FYNNEI. The CDR3 extends over 18 amino acids. CDR3 DNA: TGTACCAGCAGTTCCGGGGGGGGACTAGCGGAGACCTCCTACGAGCAGTACTTC. Translation gives CTSSSGGGLAETSYEQYF.